What follows are 15 T cell receptor beta chains derived from one specimen sequenced in a study of shared clonotypes between healthy human individuals. Clones were sequenced by immunoSEQ multiplex PCR, and TCRdb holds only the in-frame ones, with some missing. Of around 430,000 clones listed, 79% were seen once; the top ten hold over 10%. Sample: PBMCs. Receptors originate from a woman in her thirties or forties in good health. Some clones in this sample may be carry-over from other donors' samples.

The chain recombines TRBV30 with TRBJ2-1; TRBD2 matches at 9 bases. This CDR3 region has 14 residues. V trimming: 4 bases; J trimming: 4 bases; junction bases outside the gene matches: 5. Germline CDR1 is GTSNPN and CDR2 is SVGIG (reference sequence). Written as DNA, the CDR3 is TGTGCCTGGACCCGGGGACTAGCTTACAATGAGCAGTTCTTC. It specifies CAWTRGLAYNEQFF.

This clone showed up just a few times. This sequence joins TRBV5-6 and TRBJ1-5; D is undetermined. There are 14 residues in the CDR3. Trimming took off 2 bases at V and 5 bases at J, with 11 bases between the two ends. Germline V gene lookup returns CDR1 SGHDT and CDR2 YYEEEE. The CDR3 nucleotides are TGTGCCAGCAGCTTAAAGGGAGAACATCAGCCCCAGCATTTT. It specifies CASSLKGEHQPQHF.

As concerns this clone: Other nucleotide sequences from this sample produce the same CDR3. The rearrangement uses TRBV7-6 and TRBJ2-3, with D possibly matching TRBD1 (6 bases). Trimming cost V 0 bases and J 6 bases, with 7 bases left between them. Germline V gives CDR1 SGHVS, CDR2 FNYEAQ. This CDR3 comprises 13 residues. CDR3 sequence (DNA): TGTGCCAGCAGCTTAGCGGGGGCGGATACGCAGTATTTT. This codes for CASSLAGADTQYF.

V gene TRBV19 combines with J gene TRBJ1-4; 8 positions agree with TRBD1. This CDR3 is built from 15 residues. After removal of 5 bases from V and 2 bases from J, the junction contained 4 bases not matched to a gene. CDR1 and CDR2 (germline): LNHDA, SQIVND (reference sequence). CDR3 coding DNA: TGTGCCAGTAGTCCGCGGGACAGGACTAATGAAAAACTGTTTTTT. Protein product: CASSPRDRTNEKLFF. The variable domain in full, with the rest retrieved from reference TRBV19 and TRBJ1-4, is DGGITQSPKYLFRKEGQNVTLSCEQNLNHDAMYWYRQDPGQGLRLIYYSQIVNDFQKGDIAEGYSVSREKKESFPLTVTSAQKNPTAFYLCASSPRDRTNEKLFFGSGTQLSVL.

This chain links TRBV6-1 with TRBJ2-7; D is ambiguous. CDR1 is MNHNS and CDR2 is SASEGT in the germline V gene. The CDR3 sequence is 12 residues long. V lost 4 bases and J 4 bases, leaving 8 bases between the germline ends. CDR3 sequence reads: CASSVNSYEQYF. CDR3 in DNA: TGTGCCAGCAGTGTAAACAGTTACGAGCAGTACTTC.

In this sample, this clone turned up once. V is TRBV2 and J is TRBJ2-2; D may be TRBD2 (6 bases). The germline V gene has CDR1 SNHLY and CDR2 FYNNEI. CDR3 length equals 14 residues. V lost 6 bases and J 1 base, leaving 9 bases between the germline ends. The CDR3 protein is CASRGGQNTGELFF. DNA of the CDR3: TGTGCCAGCAGGGGAGGACAGAACACCGGGGAGCTGTTTTTT. The variable domain in full, with the rest retrieved from reference TRBV2 and TRBJ2-2, is EPEVTQTPSHQVTQMGQEVILRCVPISNHLYFYWYRQILGQKVEFLVSFYNNEISEKSEIFDDQFSVERPDGSNFTLKIRSTKLEDSAMYFCASRGGQNTGELFFGEGSRLTVL.

This clone was counted between two and nine times. The CDR3 sequence: CASSRDKNQPQHF. The CDR3 nucleotides are TGTGCCAGCAGCCGGGACAAGAATCAGCCCCAGCATTTT. The chain couples TRBV25-1 to TRBJ1-5, with D possibly matching TRBD1 (6 bases). V lost 6 bases and J lost 4, with 10 bases in between. Germline V gene data show CDR1 as MGHDK and CDR2 as SYGVNS. The CDR3 is 13 amino acids.

This clone was picked up one time. The rearrangement links TRBV15 to TRBJ2-7, with 9 bases aligning to TRBD1. Per germline, CDR1 LNHNV and CDR2 YYDKDF (reference sequence). The CDR3 spans 15 residues. V was pared by 6 bases and J by 0 bases, with 6 bases of the junction left unmatched. The CDR3 DNA reads as TGTGCCACCAGAGCGGGGACAGGGATCTCCTACGAGCAGTACTTC. Amino acid sequence: CATRAGTGISYEQYF.

The CDR3 here is CASSGRDRVPYGYTF. The CDR3 DNA sequence: TGTGCCAGCAGCGGGCGGGACAGGGTACCCTATGGCTACACCTTC. V usage is TRBV5-4 and J usage is TRBJ1-2, with TRBD1 matching over 9 bases. The CDR3 has 15 amino acids. V trimming: 4 bases; J trimming: 4 bases; junction bases outside the gene matches: 8. Germline-derived CDR1 and CDR2 are SGHNT and YYREEE (reference sequence).

This chain links TRBV7-3 with TRBJ1-1; TRBD1 agrees at 12 bases. Germline V CDR1 and CDR2: SGHTA, FQGTGA. V dropped 2 bases and J dropped 12; count of bases not matched to a gene: 7. The CDR3 runs 14 residues. The CDR3 here is CASSLGTGGAETFF. The CDR3 DNA is TGTGCCAGCAGCTTAGGGACAGGGGGCGCGGAGACTTTCTTT.

About this clone: The same CDR3 is also encoded by other DNA sequences in this sample. The rearrangement links TRBV5-1 to TRBJ2-3, with D possibly TRBD1 on 5 matching bases. Germline V gives CDR1 SGHRS, CDR2 YFSETQ. The CDR3 covers 14 residues. Deletions cut 2 bases from V and 2 bases from J, with 9 bases between. The CDR3 DNA sequence: TGCGCCAGCAGCTTTTCAGGGTCCACAGATACGCAGTATTTT. This encodes CASSFSGSTDTQYF.

This chain joins TRBV18 and TRBJ2-3; D is ambiguous. The V and J ends lost 2 bases and 4 bases respectively, with 19 bases between them. CDR3 size: 17 residues. Germline CDR1 KGHSH, CDR2 LQKENI. The CDR3 here is CASSPEMATIPSDTQYF. The CDR3, as DNA: TGTGCCAGCTCACCAGAGATGGCCACGATTCCCTCAGATACGCAGTATTTT. The entire variable domain, with the rest obtained from reference TRBV18 and TRBJ2-3, is as follows: NAGVMQNPRHLVRRRGQEARLRCSPMKGHSHVYWYRQLPEEGLKFMVYLQKENIIDESGMPKERFSAEFPKEGPSILRIQQVVRGDSAAYFCASSPEMATIPSDTQYFGPGTRLTVL.

The chain carries TRBV18 and TRBJ1-2, with a weak D call TRBD1 (5 bases). Germline V gene lookup returns CDR1 KGHSH and CDR2 LQKENI. The CDR3 sequence is 14 residues long. V was pared by 6 bases and J by 6 bases, with 17 bases between. The CDR3 DNA sequence: TGTGCCAGCTCCCTGAGCAGGGCAGAGGATGGCTACACCTTC. It codes for CASSLSRAEDGYTF.

V is TRBV7-9 and J is TRBJ1-4; TRBD1 is a possible D gene (6 bases). V was shortened by 10 bases and J by 10 bases, with 19 bases between the two germline ends. The CDR3 spans 13 residues. The germline CDR1 and CDR2 sequences are SEHNR and FQNEAQ (reference sequence). The CDR3 here is CATFDQGRGKLFF. Written as DNA, the CDR3 is TGTGCCACCTTTGACCAGGGGAGGGGAAAACTGTTTTTT. The full variable domain, with the rest looked up from reference TRBV7-9 and TRBJ1-4, is DTGVSQNPRHKITKRGQNVTFRCDPISEHNRLYWYRQTLGQGPEFLTYFQNEAQLEKSRLLSDRFSAERPKGSFSTLEIQRTEQGDSAMYLCATFDQGRGKLFFGSGTQLSVL.

Concerning this clone: The same CDR3 also results from other DNA sequences found in this sample. The chain carries TRBV28 and TRBJ2-7; tentatively, D is TRBD1 (6 bases). The CDR3 contains 13 residues. In germline, CDR1 is MDHEN, CDR2 SYDVKM. Deletions cut 6 bases from V and 2 bases from J, with 11 bases between. CDR3 in amino acids: CASSLRGPYEQYF. The CDR3 DNA reads TGTGCCAGCAGCCTCAGGGGACCCTACGAGCAGTACTTC.